A single sample is the source of the 19 T cell receptor beta chains below, sequenced in a study of T cell repertoires in cytomegalovirus infection (dated by TCRdb to 2018 to 2020). TCRdb records Illumina HiSeq 1500 as the sequencer. The public reads were reprocessed in TCRdb via fastp at Q25 and MiXCR, keeping in-frame beta chains. Every CDR3 protein is listed once, alongside the most common genes and DNA of its rows. The table for this sample lists nearly 550,000 distinct CDR3 sequences; approximately 15% of them were counted only once. Roughly a quarter of the sample is in the top ten clones. Sequencing was performed on CD8+ T cells from PBMCs. The receptors shown here come from a human donor in good health (CMV status not recorded). Some clones in this sample may be carry-over from other donors' samples.

The V call is TRBV2, the J call TRBJ2-7; 7 bases align to TRBD1. CDR3 length: 13 amino acids. Germline V gene sequence: CDR1 SNHLY, CDR2 FYNNEI. After removal of 5 bases from V and 5 bases from J, the junction contained 6 bases not matched to a gene. CDR3 loop: CASSNTGENEQYF. In DNA form, the CDR3 reads TGTGCCAGCAGTAATACAGGGGAAAACGAGCAGTACTTC.

This clonotype showed up many times. The genes are TRBV12-3 or TRBV12-4 and TRBJ2-3, with 14 bases matching TRBD2. The CDR3 has 19 amino acids. After removal of 5 bases from V and 0 bases from J, the junction contained 10 bases not matched to a gene. This chain's CDR3 is CASSRPGTSGRYSTDTQYF. The CDR3 bases are TGTGCCAGCAGTCGCCCCGGGACTAGCGGGAGATATAGCACAGATACGCAGTATTTT.

This clonotype appeared a few times. The chain uses TRBV2 and TRBJ2-4, with TRBD2 matching over 8 bases. Germline CDR1 reads SNHLY; CDR2 reads FYNNEI. With V trimmed by 6 bases and J by 3 bases, 7 bases remained unmatched. This CDR3 contains 15 residues. CDR3 sequence reads: CASREKAGVKNIQYF. The CDR3 bases are TGTGCCAGCAGAGAAAAAGCGGGAGTCAAAAACATTCAGTACTTC.

This clonotype occurred a few times. The chain links TRBV7-9 to TRBJ2-7; D unclear. V shed 0 bases and J shed 2 bases, with 8 bases lying between them. Germline-derived CDR1 and CDR2 are SEHNR and FQNEAQ (reference sequence). This CDR3 comprises 14 residues. This CDR3 reads CASSLAQNPYEQYF. For the CDR3, the DNA is TGTGCCAGCAGCTTAGCCCAGAACCCCTACGAGCAGTACTTC.

This clonotype was observed many times. V and J are TRBV7-6 and TRBJ1-2, with TRBD1 identical over 10 bases. Germline trimming cut 1 base from V and 1 base from J; bases unmatched to any gene: 6. Germline V gives CDR1 SGHVS, CDR2 FNYEAQ. The CDR3 is 17 residues long. Here the CDR3 reads CASSLDLTGGVNYGYTF. The CDR3 DNA reads TGTGCCAGCAGCTTAGACCTGACAGGGGGCGTTAACTATGGCTACACCTTC. Full variable domain (outside the CDR3, taken from reference TRBV7-6 and TRBJ1-2): GAGVSQSPRYKVTKRGQDVALRCDPISGHVSLYWYRQALGQGPEFLTYFNYEAQQDKSGLPNDRFSAERPEGSISTLTIQRTEQRDSAMYRCASSLDLTGGVNYGYTFGSGTRLTVV.

This clonotype came up many times. The rearrangement joins TRBV7-8 to TRBJ2-1; TRBD2 is a possible D gene (5 bases). Germline V gene data show CDR1 as SGHVS and CDR2 as FQNEAQ. V was clipped by 8 bases and J by 6 bases, with 8 bases between them. The CDR3 has 11 residues. The CDR3 is CASGGSNEQFF. In nucleotides, the CDR3 is TGTGCCAGCGGAGGCTCCAATGAGCAGTTCTTC. Together with reference TRBV7-8 and TRBJ2-1, the CDR3 gives the full variable domain: GAGVSQSPRYKVAKRGQDVALRCDPISGHVSLFWYQQALGQGPEFLTYFQNEAQLDKSGLPSDRFFAERPEGSVSTLKIQRTQQEDSAVYLCASGGSNEQFFGPGTRLTVL.

This clonotype was recorded at least ten times. J is TRBJ2-4 and V is TRBV18, with TRBD1 identical over 8 bases. V shed 5 bases and J 2 bases; nucleotides not matched to a gene: 11. Per the germline V gene, CDR1 is KGHSH and CDR2 is LQKENI. This CDR3 is built from 17 residues. DNA for the CDR3: TGTGCCAGCTCATTAACAGGACAGGGATTGCCCAAAAACATTCAGTACTTC. Translating it yields CASSLTGQGLPKNIQYF.

Details on this clonotype: A read error may explain this, as a much larger clone is one base away. The chain recombines TRBV5-8 with TRBJ1-2; D not certain. Germline assignment: CDR1 SGHTS and CDR2 YDEGEE. This CDR3 has 15 amino acids. CDR3 sequence: CASSLTRFPRYGYAF. Written as DNA, the CDR3 is TGTGCCAGCAGCTTAACCAGGTTTCCTCGCTATGGCTACGCCTTC.

This sequence joins TRBV7-6 and TRBJ2-3, with TRBD2 matching 12 bases. Germline values: CDR1 SGHVS, CDR2 FNYEAQ. This CDR3 comprises 17 residues. V lost 4 bases to trimming and J lost 0 bases; unmatched junction nucleotides: 5. Here the CDR3 DNA reads TGTGCCAGCAGCTCCACTAGCGGGAGGCCCAGCACAGATACGCAGTATTTT. Protein product: CASSSTSGRPSTDTQYF. The complete variable domain, with remaining parts taken from reference TRBV7-6 and TRBJ2-3, reads GAGVSQSPRYKVTKRGQDVALRCDPISGHVSLYWYRQALGQGPEFLTYFNYEAQQDKSGLPNDRFSAERPEGSISTLTIQRTEQRDSAMYRCASSSTSGRPSTDTQYFGPGTRLTVL.

This clonotype has a handful of counts. V is TRBV12-3 or TRBV12-4 and J is TRBJ2-3; tentatively, D is TRBD2 (5 bases). The CDR3 loop spans 15 amino acids. The V and J ends lost 0 bases and 6 bases respectively, with 13 bases between them. The CDR3 DNA sequence: TGTGCCAGCAGTTTAGCGTTGGGAGCTCGCGATACGCAGTATTTT. Its translation: CASSLALGARDTQYF.

This clonotype was detected only a few times. The V gene is TRBV9, the J gene TRBJ1-3, with 9 bases matching TRBD1. CDR3 length: 17 residues. J was trimmed by 0 bases and V by 3 bases; bases with no gene match: 7. Germline-derived CDR1 and CDR2 are SGDLS and YYNGEE. The CDR3 protein is CASSAGQGPRSGNTIYF. CDR3 nucleotide sequence: TGTGCCAGCAGCGCCGGACAGGGGCCCCGCTCTGGAAACACCATATATTTT.

This clonotype was seen ten or more times. This chain uses TRBV27 with TRBJ2-3; possibly TRBD2 for D (5 bases). The V end lost 2 bases, the J end lost 6 bases, and 15 bases lay between the germline ends. This CDR3 spans 15 amino acids. Germline V gene sequence: CDR1 MNHEY, CDR2 SMNVEV (reference sequence). The CDR3 bases are TGTGCCAGCAGTTTAAAACCCGGGGTTGGGGATACGCAGTATTTT. Translated, it gives CASSLKPGVGDTQYF.

The chain uses TRBV29-1 and TRBJ2-7, with 8 bases that match TRBD2. Trimming at V came to 6 bases and at J to 5 bases, leaving 6 bases not matched to a gene. The germline CDR1 and CDR2 sequences are SQVTM and ANQGSEA. The CDR3 spans 12 residues. The DNA of the CDR3 is TGCAGCGTAAGAGCGGGAGTCCACGAGCAGTACTTC. The encoded protein is CSVRAGVHEQYF.

Remarks on this clonotype: A much larger clone differs from this one at a single base, so this may be a read error. This sequence joins TRBV12-3 or TRBV12-4 and TRBJ1-2; possibly TRBD1 for D (5 bases). The CDR3 is made up of 12 amino acids. V shed 4 bases and J shed 7 bases, with 10 bases lying between them. The CDR3 DNA follows: TGTGCCAGCAGTTCAGGGTTGATTGGCTACACCTTC. Amino acids: CASSSGLIGYTF.

This clonotype occurred many times. The CDR3 loop is CASSLEAAGYEQYF. For the CDR3, the DNA is TGTGCCAGCAGCTTAGAAGCAGCCGGGTACGAGCAGTACTTC. This chain uses TRBV7-8 with TRBJ2-7; D unclear. V was trimmed by 1 base and J by 4 bases, leaving 11 bases between them. This CDR3 is built from 14 residues. Germline CDR1 SGHVS, CDR2 FQNEAQ.

V and J are TRBV5-6 and TRBJ1-2; TRBD1 is a possible D gene (6 bases). Germline-derived CDR1 and CDR2 are SGHDT and YYEEEE. Trimming pared 0 bases from V and 2 bases from J, leaving 8 bases between. The CDR3 covers 14 residues. CDR3 amino acids: CASSLERGNYGYTF. Here the CDR3 DNA reads TGTGCCAGCAGCTTGGAAAGGGGGAACTATGGCTACACCTTC.

This clonotype was seen ten or more times. The chain is built from TRBV12-3 or TRBV12-4 and TRBJ1-5; TRBD1 might be the D (6 bases). The CDR3 loop spans 16 amino acids. Trimming left V 4 bases short and J 3 bases short, with 16 bases between. The CDR3 is CASSSDRMEDNQPQHF. CDR3 nucleotide sequence: TGTGCCAGCAGTTCAGACAGGATGGAGGACAATCAGCCCCAGCATTTT.

The V and J genes are TRBV3-1 and TRBJ1-1; unclear D gene. V was trimmed by 1 base and J by 0 bases, leaving 9 bases between them. The germline V gene encodes CDR1 LGHDT and CDR2 YNNKEL (reference sequence). CDR3 length: 15 residues. The CDR3 sequence is CASSQVGLMNTEAFF. The CDR3 region has the DNA TGTGCCAGCAGCCAAGTTGGTCTTATGAACACTGAAGCTTTCTTT. The entire variable domain, with the rest obtained from reference TRBV3-1 and TRBJ1-1, is as follows: DTAVSQTPKYLVTQMGNDKSIKCEQNLGHDTMYWYKQDSKKFLKIMFSYNNKELIINETVPNRFSPKSPDKAHLNLHINSLELGDSAVYFCASSQVGLMNTEAFFGQGTRLTVV.

The CDR3, as DNA: TGTGCCAGCAGCGTCCCTGCGGGGGGGGGGAGTGGGGATACGCAGTATTTT. It yields the protein CASSVPAGGGSGDTQYF. The chain couples TRBV9 to TRBJ2-3; TRBD2 agrees at 9 bases. The CDR3 length is 17 residues. Germline V gives CDR1 SGDLS, CDR2 YYNGEE. The trim removed 2 bases at V and 6 bases at J, leaving 13 bases unmatched.